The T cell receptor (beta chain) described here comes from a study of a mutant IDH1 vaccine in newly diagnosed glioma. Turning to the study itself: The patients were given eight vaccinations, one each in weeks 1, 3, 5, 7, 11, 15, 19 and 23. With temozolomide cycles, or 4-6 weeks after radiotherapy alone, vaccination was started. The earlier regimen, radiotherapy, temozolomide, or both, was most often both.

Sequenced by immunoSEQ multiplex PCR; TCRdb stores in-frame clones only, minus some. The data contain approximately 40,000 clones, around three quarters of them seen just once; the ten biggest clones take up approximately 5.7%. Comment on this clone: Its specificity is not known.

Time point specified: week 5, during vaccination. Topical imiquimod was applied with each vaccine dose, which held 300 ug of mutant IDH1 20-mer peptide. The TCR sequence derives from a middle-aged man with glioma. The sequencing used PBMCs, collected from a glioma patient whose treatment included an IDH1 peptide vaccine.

CDR3 coding DNA: TGTGCCACCAGCAGAGATTCGGGACAGATCTACGAGCAGTACTTC. Its translation is CATSRDSGQIYEQYF. This chain links TRBV15 with TRBJ2-7; the match to TRBD1 covers 7 bases. V lost 0 bases and J lost 3; bases outside the gene matches: 5. There are 15 residues in the CDR3. Per germline, CDR1 LNHNV and CDR2 YYDKDF (reference sequence).